The 28 T cell receptor beta chains in this list originate from one sample, sequenced in a study of identical twins. TCRdb reanalysed the 5' RACE reads using MiXCR and keeps one entry per CDR3 protein. In the table there are under 1 million distinct CDR3 sequences, approximately 13% of which are singletons. This sample also appeared in a second study, on yellow fever vaccine responses in identical twins.

The sequenced material came from PBMCs. Every receptor here comes from a woman under 30 in good health.

The genes are TRBV5-1 and TRBJ2-5; 9 bases are shared with TRBD1. Germline V lookup: CDR1 SGHRS, CDR2 YFSETQ. There are 14 residues in the CDR3. The J segment lost 5 bases and the V segment lost 4 bases, leaving 6 bases of the junction unmatched. CDR3 loop: CASSERTGVETQYF. In DNA, the CDR3 is TGCGCCAGCAGCGAACGGACAGGGGTTGAGACCCAGTACTTC.

V gene TRBV12-3 or TRBV12-4 combines with J gene TRBJ1-1; D gene uncertain. Trimming left V 1 base short and J 0 bases short, with 12 bases between. The CDR3 totals 16 residues. The CDR3 DNA is TGTGCCAGCAGTTTAGGCGGTGTGGGCTTGAACACTGAAGCTTTCTTT. Amino acid sequence: CASSLGGVGLNTEAFF.

The rearrangement links TRBV4-1 to TRBJ2-7; D is unresolved. The V end was cut by 0 bases, the J end by 3 bases, with 9 bases between. CDR1 and CDR2 (germline): MGHRA, YSYEKL. The CDR3 loop spans 14 amino acids. CDR3 bases: TGCGCCAGCAGCCAAGATTCCCGGGTCTACGAGCAGTACTTC. This sequence encodes CASSQDSRVYEQYF.

This clonotype has more than one count but fewer than ten. This sequence joins TRBV12-3 or TRBV12-4 and TRBJ1-1; D unresolved. With 10 bases removed from V and 11 bases from J, the gap between germline ends came to 14 bases. The CDR3 extends over 10 amino acids. In nucleotides, the CDR3 is TGTGCCACCCTTGGGGATGTGGCTTTCTTT. Translation: CATLGDVAFF.

This clonotype has ten or more counts. The chain recombines TRBV5-1 with TRBJ2-3; D is ambiguous. V was shortened by 4 bases and J by 2 bases, with 8 bases between the two germline ends. Germline CDR1 is SGHRS and CDR2 is YFSETQ. This CDR3 is built from 13 residues. The CDR3, as DNA: TGCGCCAGCAGCCCGCAATTCACAGATACGCAGTATTTT. It is translated as CASSPQFTDTQYF.

This clonotype was counted many times. This rearrangement joins TRBV2 to TRBJ2-1, with 9 bases that match TRBD2. This CDR3 region has 15 residues. Trimming at V came to 3 bases and at J to 5 bases, leaving 5 bases not matched to a gene. Germline loops: CDR1 SNHLY, CDR2 FYNNEI. Written as DNA, the CDR3 is TGTGCCAGCAGTGATAGCGGGAGAGAGGACAATGAGCAGTTCTTC. It yields the protein CASSDSGREDNEQFF.

In this sample, this clonotype turned up many times. The chain combines TRBV12-3 or TRBV12-4 with TRBJ2-5; D call uncertain. Trimming took 3 bases from V and 1 from J, leaving 9 bases between them. CDR3 size: 14 residues. For the CDR3, the DNA is TGTGCCAGCAGTTTCCTACTTGCCCAAGAGACCCAGTACTTC. Its translation: CASSFLLAQETQYF.

The gene calls are TRBV5-1 and TRBJ2-3, with TRBD2 matching over 8 bases. The CDR3 sequence is 16 residues long. Germline assignment: CDR1 SGHRS and CDR2 YFSETQ. V dropped 4 bases and J dropped 3; count of bases not matched to a gene: 10. The CDR3 DNA is TGCGCCAGCAGCCTCAGGGGAGCGGGAGTTACAGATACGCAGTATTTT. Its translation: CASSLRGAGVTDTQYF.

This clonotype showed up just a few times. The gene calls are TRBV6-1 and TRBJ2-3; D may be TRBD2 (6 bases). Germline V gene sequence: CDR1 MNHNS, CDR2 SASEGT. Trimming stripped 5 bases from V and 2 bases from J, with 14 bases between. CDR3 length equals 15 residues. This CDR3 reads CASSKNWGLTDTQYF. In DNA form, the CDR3 reads TGTGCCAGCAGTAAAAACTGGGGACTCACAGATACGCAGTATTTT.

The chain links TRBV20-1 to TRBJ2-1, with D unclear. The CDR3 runs to 10 residues. CDR1 DFQATT and CDR2 SNEGSKA come from the germline V gene (reference sequence). The V gene lost 4 bases and the J gene lost 8 bases, with 6 bases spanning the gap. The CDR3 is CSANRDEQFF. The CDR3 DNA is TGCAGTGCTAATAGGGATGAGCAGTTCTTC.

J is TRBJ2-6 and V is TRBV6-5; D is undetermined. This CDR3 region has 15 residues. The germline CDR1 and CDR2 sequences are MNHEY and SVGAGI. V shed 4 bases and J shed 0 bases, with 7 bases lying between them. The CDR3 loop reads CASSSYTSGANVLTF. CDR3 sequence (DNA): TGTGCCAGCAGTTCCTACACCTCTGGGGCCAACGTCCTGACTTTC.

This clonotype was seen ten or more times. The chain is built from TRBV20-1 and TRBJ1-1, with a weak D call TRBD1 (5 bases). From germline, CDR1 is DFQATT and CDR2 SNEGSKA (reference sequence). There are 14 residues in the CDR3. V lost 3 bases and J lost 3, with 14 bases in between. DNA for the CDR3: TGCAGTGCTAGTGGGTCCGGGGGAGACACTGAAGCTTTCTTT. Its translation: CSASGSGGDTEAFF.

The V gene is TRBV5-5, the J gene TRBJ1-4, with TRBD1 matching 12 bases. This CDR3 has 16 amino acids. Germline lookup yields CDR1 SGHKS and CDR2 YYEKEE (reference sequence). The V and J ends lost 4 bases and 3 bases, in that order; junction bases with no gene match: 4. The CDR3 nucleotides are TGTGCCAGCAGCAGGGGACAGGGGGCCTCTAATGAAAAACTGTTTTTT. Its translation is CASSRGQGASNEKLFF. The variable domain in full, completed from reference TRBV5-5 and TRBJ1-4, reads DAGVTQSPTHLIKTRGQQVTLRCSPISGHKSVSWYQQVLGQGPQFIFQYYEKEERGRGNFPDRFSARQFPNYSSELNVNALLLGDSALYLCASSRGQGASNEKLFFGSGTQLSVL.

This clonotype was picked up a small number of times. V usage is TRBV2 and J usage is TRBJ1-2; no definite D call. The CDR3 has 15 amino acids. From germline, CDR1 is SNHLY and CDR2 FYNNEI. Trimming left V 8 bases short and J 2 bases short, with 18 bases between. The CDR3 loop reads CASSPSGRLNYGYTF. For the CDR3, the DNA is TGTGCCAGCTCCCCTTCCGGGCGACTGAACTATGGCTACACCTTC.

CDR3 amino acids: CSAPVRTGAGNEQFF. CDR3 DNA sequence: TGCAGTGCTCCCGTCAGGACGGGGGCGGGGAATGAGCAGTTCTTC. This chain connects TRBV20-1 to TRBJ2-1; D possibly uses TRBD1 or TRBD2 (6 bases each). The V gene lost 5 bases and the J gene lost 7 bases, with 21 bases spanning the gap. Germline CDR1 reads DFQATT; CDR2 reads SNEGSKA (reference sequence). The CDR3 runs 15 residues.

This clonotype was recorded many times. V is TRBV12-3 or TRBV12-4 and J is TRBJ1-1, with 8 nucleotides matching TRBD1. CDR3 length equals 14 residues. Trimming cost V 6 bases and J 6 bases; bases outside gene matches: 9. The CDR3 bases are TGTGCCAGCAGATCACTTGGGACAGGCTCTGAAGCTTTCTTT. It yields the protein CASRSLGTGSEAFF.

The V and J genes are TRBV10-3 and TRBJ1-2; D is unresolved. This CDR3 has 13 residues. Germline CDR1 is ENHRY and CDR2 is SYGVKD. V was trimmed by 2 bases and J by 8 bases, leaving 12 bases between them. Written as DNA, the CDR3 is TGTGCCATCAGTGAGGTCCCCGGGATCGGCTACACCTTC. This codes for CAISEVPGIGYTF.

This clonotype was detected a few times. CDR3 sequence: CASSYVAFQETQYF. In nucleotides, the CDR3 is TGTGCCAGCAGTTACGTCGCTTTCCAAGAGACCCAGTACTTC. This sequence joins TRBV6-2 or TRBV6-3 and TRBJ2-5, with unresolved D. Trimming removed 2 bases from V and 1 base from J, with 8 bases in between. CDR1 is MNHEY and CDR2 is SVGEGT in the germline V gene. The CDR3 is 14 amino acids.

CDR3 amino acids: CASSLVQGARETQYF. For the CDR3, the DNA is TGCGCCAGCAGCTTGGTCCAGGGGGCGAGGGAGACCCAGTACTTC. The chain carries TRBV5-1 and TRBJ2-5; 8 bases line up with TRBD1. Germline V CDR1 and CDR2: SGHRS, YFSETQ. The CDR3 is made up of 15 amino acids. After removal of 0 bases from V and 5 bases from J, the junction contained 6 bases not matched to a gene.

This clonotype was recorded a few times. The V call is TRBV20-1, the J call TRBJ2-2, with D possibly TRBD1 on 5 matching bases. Trimming left V 4 bases short and J 3 bases short, with 9 bases between. CDR1 and CDR2 (germline): DFQATT, SNEGSKA (reference sequence). This CDR3 region has 13 residues. This CDR3 reads CSANRRDTGELFF. In DNA form, the CDR3 reads TGCAGTGCTAACCGCAGGGACACCGGGGAGCTGTTTTTT.

This chain links TRBV4-1 with TRBJ2-3; D gene uncertain. V lost 0 bases, J lost 4 bases, and 5 bases lay in between. Looked up from germline, CDR1 is MGHRA and CDR2 is YSYEKL. The length of the CDR3 is 13 residues. The CDR3 DNA sequence: TGCGCCAGCAGCCAAGATGGGGCAGATACGCAGTATTTT. Translated, it gives CASSQDGADTQYF.

At least ten counts were recorded for this clonotype. The rearrangement uses TRBV5-8 and TRBJ1-1; a weak D match, TRBD1 (6 bases). The CDR3 extends over 14 amino acids. Trimming took off 5 bases at V and 2 bases at J, with 13 bases between the two ends. Germline CDR1 SGHTS, CDR2 YDEGEE. CDR3 sequence: CASSFGQTNTEAFF. CDR3 DNA sequence: TGTGCCAGCAGTTTCGGACAGACTAACACTGAAGCTTTCTTT.

The sample holds a few counts of this clonotype. The rearrangement uses TRBV11-2 and TRBJ2-2; 8 bases are a match to TRBD1. Trimming at V came to 6 bases and at J to 6 bases, leaving 6 bases not matched to a gene. Germline V CDR1 and CDR2: SGHAT, FQNNGV. This CDR3 is built from 14 residues. In nucleotides, the CDR3 is TGTGCCAGCAGGTGGACAGGGCGGGCCGGGGAGCTGTTTTTT. Its protein is CASRWTGRAGELFF.

This clonotype was seen more than once but under ten times. The chain couples TRBV5-1 to TRBJ2-7, with 7 bases that match TRBD2. Germline CDR1 reads SGHRS; CDR2 reads YFSETQ. This CDR3 spans 15 amino acids. Trimming cost V 5 bases and J 4 bases; bases outside gene matches: 12. The CDR3 DNA follows: TGCGCCAGCAGTGGGTTCGGCGGGAGCAAGTACGAGCAGTACTTC. This encodes CASSGFGGSKYEQYF.

This sequence joins TRBV21-1 and TRBJ2-1; TRBD2, as called in the table, went unchecked against the DNA. TRBV21-1 is a listed pseudogene. The length of the CDR3 is 14 residues. The CDR3, as DNA: TGTGCCAGCAGCAAAGAGCGGGAGGGGCATGAGCAGTTCTTC. This translates into CASSKEREGHEQFF.

The CDR3 loop reads CSARDPGGSTEAFF. DNA of the CDR3: TGCAGTGCTAGAGATCCCGGGGGGAGCACTGAAGCTTTCTTT. The chain recombines TRBV20-1 with TRBJ1-1, with a possible D match to TRBD1 (5 bases). There are 14 residues in the CDR3. Germline V gives CDR1 DFQATT, CDR2 SNEGSKA (reference sequence). Trimming removed 0 bases at V and 4 bases at J, with 12 bases between.

CDR3 protein: CASSPLASNNREQFF. The CDR3 DNA follows: TGTGCCAGCAGCCCTCTAGCCTCGAATAATCGGGAGCAGTTCTTC. The gene calls are TRBV6-1 and TRBJ2-1; D perhaps matches TRBD2 (5 bases). From germline, CDR1 is MNHNS and CDR2 SASEGT. The V end lost 6 bases, the J end lost 10 bases, and 22 bases lay between the germline ends. CDR3 length: 15 amino acids.

This clonotype was seen a handful of times. The CDR3 DNA follows: TGCGCCAGCAGCCAGCAGGACAGGTTCGCAGATACGCAGTATTTT. Its protein product is CASSQQDRFADTQYF. The chain employs TRBV4-1 and TRBJ2-3, with TRBD1 matching 7 bases. V was pared by 3 bases and J by 4 bases, with 7 bases of the junction left unmatched. The CDR3 loop spans 15 amino acids. Looked up from germline, CDR1 is MGHRA and CDR2 is YSYEKL.